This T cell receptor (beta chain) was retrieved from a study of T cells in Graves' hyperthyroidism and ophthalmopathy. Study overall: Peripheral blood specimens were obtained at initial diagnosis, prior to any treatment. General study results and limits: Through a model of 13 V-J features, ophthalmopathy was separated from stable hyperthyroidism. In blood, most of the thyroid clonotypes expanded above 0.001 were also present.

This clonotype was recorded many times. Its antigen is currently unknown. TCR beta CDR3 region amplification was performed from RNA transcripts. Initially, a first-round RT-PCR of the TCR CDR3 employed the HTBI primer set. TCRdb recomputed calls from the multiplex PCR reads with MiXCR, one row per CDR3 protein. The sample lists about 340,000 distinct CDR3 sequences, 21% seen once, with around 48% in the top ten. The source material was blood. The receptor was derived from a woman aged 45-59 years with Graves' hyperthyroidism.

CDR3 sequence: CASSLIDNQPQHF. CDR3 nucleotide sequence: TGTGCCAGCAGCTTAATCGACAATCAGCCCCAGCATTTT. The chain is built from TRBV7-2 and TRBJ1-5; no clear D. The CDR3 is made up of 13 amino acids. Per the germline V gene, CDR1 is SGHTA and CDR2 is FQGNSA. The V end was cut by 2 bases, the J end by 3 bases, with 5 bases between.